The next 10 T cell receptor beta chains were all read from a single sample in a study of blood T cell repertoires in COVID-19. Profiling relied on immunoSEQ multiplex PCR, and the TCRdb table lists in-frame clones only, not all of them. The data show over 150,000 clones, about 86% seen once. Sequencing was performed on peripheral blood. The receptors come from a woman in her sixties with acute or convalescent COVID-19.

V usage is TRBV29-1 and J usage is TRBJ1-3; D is undetermined. Per germline, CDR1 SQVTM and CDR2 ANQGSEA. V was clipped by 7 bases and J by 0 bases, with 4 bases between them. This CDR3 region has 11 residues. The DNA of the CDR3 is TGCAGCGGCTACTCTGGAAACACCATATATTTT. Translating it yields CSGYSGNTIYF.

The chain links TRBV10-3 to TRBJ2-1; TRBD2 might be the D (5 bases). The germline V and J ends were trimmed by 3 bases and 5 bases, with 17 bases remaining between them. This CDR3 contains 16 residues. Germline V CDR1 and CDR2: ENHRY, SYGVKD. The CDR3 DNA sequence: TGTGCCATCAGTGACTCGGGAAGGGTTAGAAACAATGAGCAGTTCTTC. It encodes CAISDSGRVRNNEQFF.

The chain employs TRBV9 and TRBJ1-1; D call uncertain. There are 13 residues in the CDR3. V was shortened by 1 base and J by 6 bases, with 10 bases between the two germline ends. Germline values: CDR1 SGDLS, CDR2 YYNGEE. The CDR3 sequence: CASSVSPAAEAFF. Written as DNA, the CDR3 is TGTGCCAGCAGCGTATCGCCCGCGGCTGAAGCTTTCTTT.

The gene calls are TRBV11-2 and TRBJ1-2, with D maybe TRBD1 (5 bases). The V end was cut by 3 bases, the J end by 3 bases, with 14 bases between. From germline, CDR1 is SGHAT and CDR2 FQNNGV. This CDR3 has 15 amino acids. The CDR3 protein is CASSLGGLKDYGYTF. In DNA, the CDR3 is TGTGCCAGCAGCTTGGGGGGATTGAAGGACTATGGCTACACCTTC.

This clone was seen a single time. The chain carries TRBV5-1 and TRBJ2-2; 12 positions match TRBD2. The germline V gene encodes CDR1 SGHRS and CDR2 YFSETQ. J lost 5 bases, V lost 2 bases, and 13 bases had no gene match. This CDR3 comprises 19 residues. CDR3: CASSFVGLAGGMRTGELFF. CDR3 nucleotides: TGCGCCAGCAGCTTTGTGGGACTAGCGGGCGGGATGCGGACCGGGGAGCTGTTTTTT. Using reference TRBV5-1 and TRBJ2-2 for the parts outside the CDR3, the full variable domain is KAGVTQTPRYLIKTRGQQVTLSCSPISGHRSVSWYQQTPGQGLQFLFEYFSETQRNKGNFPGRFSGRQFSNSRSEMNVSTLELGDSALYLCASSFVGLAGGMRTGELFFGEGSRLTVL.

The J gene is TRBJ1-1, the V gene TRBV20-1; D ambiguous. CDR3 size: 12 residues. Trimming shortened V by 6 bases and J by 0 bases, and 8 bases separated the two germline ends. Germline CDR1 and CDR2: DFQATT and SNEGSKA (reference sequence). The CDR3 loop reads CSASIVNTEAFF. Here the CDR3 DNA reads TGCAGTGCGAGTATAGTGAACACTGAAGCTTTCTTT.

In regard to this clone: The junction and the germline gene differ at one end; a read error may be behind it. This chain links TRBV6-1 with TRBJ1-1, with 9 bases aligning to TRBD1. This CDR3 region has 14 residues. Germline CDR1 is MNHNS and CDR2 is SASEGT. CDR3 bases: TGTGCCAGCAGGGAAGGGACAGGGTGGACTGAAGCTTTCTTT. Translating gives CASREGTGWTEAFF.

The DNA of the CDR3 is TGTGCCAGCAGTTACTCGATTCGCGGGGGGGCCATTGAGCAGTTCTTC. It codes for CASSYSIRGGAIEQFF. The V and J genes are TRBV6-5 and TRBJ2-1, with 9 nucleotides matching TRBD2. Germline values: CDR1 MNHEY, CDR2 SVGAGI. This CDR3 spans 16 amino acids. J was trimmed by 9 bases and V by 0 bases; bases with no gene match: 9.

The CDR3 loop is CASSLRAGWETQYF. In DNA form, the CDR3 reads TGTGCCAGCAGCTTAAGGGCAGGATGGGAGACCCAGTACTTC. This rearrangement joins TRBV7-3 to TRBJ2-5; D is unresolved. The CDR3 totals 14 residues. The germline V gene encodes CDR1 SGHTA and CDR2 FQGTGA. Trimming left V 1 base short and J 5 bases short, with 11 bases between.

V gene TRBV5-4 combines with J gene TRBJ2-1, with TRBD1 as a possible D gene (6 bases). This CDR3 is built from 13 residues. Germline V gene lookup returns CDR1 SGHNT and CDR2 YYREEE (reference sequence). Trimming left V 4 bases short and J 8 bases short, with 13 bases between. The CDR3: CASSVWTVDEQFF. CDR3 DNA sequence: TGTGCCAGCAGCGTCTGGACAGTAGATGAGCAGTTCTTC.